This TCR beta chain originates from a study of CD8+CD57+ T cells in acquired aplastic anemia. This CDR3 has 13 amino acids. CDR1 is ENHRY, CDR2 SYGVKD, per germline. V lost 2 bases to trimming and J lost 5 bases, with 6 bases between them. Researchers used genomic DNA as the template to profile TCR beta VDJ and CDR3. TCRdb called the reads again in MiXCR, with one record for every CDR3 protein. The data hold 200,000 to 250,000 distinct CDR3 sequences, with over 55% observed a single time. All patients picked for sequencing had shown, by flow cytometry, an expansion of CD8+CD57+ cells. Sample: sorted CD4+, CD8+, or CD8+CD57+ T cells (not recorded which) from PBMCs. The receptor's source is a human donor with aplastic anemia. This sequence joins TRBV10-3 and TRBJ1-4; D remains ambiguous. The CDR3 DNA reads TGTGCCATCAGTGAGGGGCAGAATGAAAAACTGTTTTTT. Amino acids: CAISEGQNEKLFF.